This TCR beta chain is drawn from a study of T cell responses to AZD1222 COVID-19 vaccine. V was shortened by 4 bases and J by 6 bases, with 12 bases between the two germline ends. CDR1 and CDR2 (germline): SEHNR, FQNEAQ (reference sequence). The CDR3 is 14 residues long. Whole-study results and caveats: The repertoires were collected only after the peak T cell response.

A single count supports this clone. What it recognizes is unknown. Clones were read by immunoSEQ multiplex PCR, and TCRdb kept only the in-frame ones, dropping some. The data show around 130,000 clones, about 86% seen once. The V and J genes are TRBV7-9 and TRBJ2-2, with D perhaps matching TRBD2 (5 bases). Sequenced material: peripheral blood, taken 28 days after the second AZD1222 dose. This TCR came from an adult who received the AZD1222 COVID-19 vaccine. In DNA, the CDR3 is TGTGCCAGCAGCTCTGACCCCGGGGCCGGGGAGCTGTTTTTT. Amino acid sequence: CASSSDPGAGELFF.